This T cell receptor beta chain was documented in a study of blood T cell repertoires in COVID-19. The overall study: COVID-19 samples from acute and convalescent phases originated in the United States, Italy and Spain.

This clone was observed a handful of times. In the same sample, other DNA sequences code for this CDR3. Authors' processing steps: Amplification of reference gene primers provided the estimated nucleated cell counts. Measured with immunoSEQ multiplex PCR; TCRdb has only the in-frame clones, and not every one. The V and J calls and the clone size are those of that table, but D and trimming were determined from the DNA. The sample lists some 250,000 clones, 70% to 90% occurring once. Germline V CDR1 and CDR2: SGHRS, YFSETQ. Between the trimmed V and J ends, which lost 0 bases and 0 bases, there was a span of 3 bases. The CDR3 extends over 13 amino acids.

The TCR originated in a woman between 40 and 55 years old who had recovered from COVID-19. The source material was peripheral blood. This chain links TRBV5-1 with TRBJ1-1; D uncertain. CDR3: CASSLAVNTEAFF. The CDR3, as DNA: TGCGCCAGCAGCTTGGCAGTGAACACTGAAGCTTTCTTT.